One sample yielded the 3 T cell receptor beta chains listed below, sequenced in a study of shared clonotypes between healthy human individuals. Sequencing used immunoSEQ multiplex PCR; TCRdb keeps in-frame clones, though not all of them. The table has some 2 million clones, 90% to 95% seen once. What was sequenced was naive CD4+ T cells sorted from blood. Subset noted: CD45RA+ positively selected. The receptors come from a man between 18 and 35 years old in good health.

On this clone itself: The same CDR3 is also encoded by other DNA sequences in this sample. The V and J genes are TRBV6-5 and TRBJ1-1, with D possibly matching TRBD1 (6 bases). Trimming removed 3 bases from V and 4 bases from J, with 15 bases in between. Germline V gene data show CDR1 as MNHEY and CDR2 as SVGAGI. The CDR3 has 15 amino acids. The CDR3, as DNA: TGTGCCAGCAGTTATAGTGGCAGGGGAAGCACTGAAGCTTTCTTT. Translation: CASSYSGRGSTEAFF.

This sequence joins TRBV5-4 and TRBJ1-3, with D possibly TRBD1 on 5 matching bases. Germline V lookup: CDR1 SGHNT, CDR2 YYREEE (reference sequence). V was shortened by 4 bases and J by 4 bases, with 12 bases between the two germline ends. CDR3 length: 14 amino acids. Here the CDR3 DNA reads TGTGCCAGCAGCCTGGGGGGATTCGGAAACACCATATATTTT. It yields the protein CASSLGGFGNTIYF.

V gene TRBV2 combines with J gene TRBJ1-3; unclear D gene. Germline CDR1 and CDR2: SNHLY and FYNNEI. V lost 4 bases to trimming and J lost 4 bases, with 14 bases between them. The CDR3 covers 15 residues. The CDR3, as DNA: TGTGCCAGCAGTGGAATGGGGTTGCCCGGAAACACCATATATTTT. It translates to CASSGMGLPGNTIYF. Looking up the rest from reference TRBV2 and TRBJ1-3 gives the full variable domain: EPEVTQTPSHQVTQMGQEVILRCVPISNHLYFYWYRQILGQKVEFLVSFYNNEISEKSEIFDDQFSVERPDGSNFTLKIRSTKLEDSAMYFCASSGMGLPGNTIYFGEGSWLTVV.